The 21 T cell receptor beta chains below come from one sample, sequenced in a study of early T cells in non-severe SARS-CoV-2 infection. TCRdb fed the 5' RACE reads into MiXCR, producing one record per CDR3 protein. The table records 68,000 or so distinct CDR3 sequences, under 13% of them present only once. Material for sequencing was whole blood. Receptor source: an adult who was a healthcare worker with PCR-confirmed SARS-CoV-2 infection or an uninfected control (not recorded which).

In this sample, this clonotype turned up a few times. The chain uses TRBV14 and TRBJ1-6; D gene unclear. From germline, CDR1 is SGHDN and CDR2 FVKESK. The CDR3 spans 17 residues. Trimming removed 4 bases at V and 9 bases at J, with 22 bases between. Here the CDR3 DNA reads TGTGCCAGCAGCCGGACGCGAAGCGGATTGGGAGGTTCACCCCTCCACTTT. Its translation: CASSRTRSGLGGSPLHF.

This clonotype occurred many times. The DNA for the CDR3 is TGCAGTGCTAGGGAAGAGCGGACTAGCACAGATACGCAGTATTTT. Translation: CSAREERTSTDTQYF. V usage is TRBV20-1 and J usage is TRBJ2-3; the D gene is possibly TRBD2 (5 bases). The length of the CDR3 is 15 residues. Trimming removed 3 bases from V and 0 bases from J, with 13 bases in between. From germline, CDR1 is DFQATT and CDR2 SNEGSKA (reference sequence).

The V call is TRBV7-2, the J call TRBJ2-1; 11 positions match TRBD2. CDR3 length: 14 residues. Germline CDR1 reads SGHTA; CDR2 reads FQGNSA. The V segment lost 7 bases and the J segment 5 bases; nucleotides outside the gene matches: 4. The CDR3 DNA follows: TGTGCCAGCACCCTAGCGGGAGGACACAATGAGCAGTTCTTC. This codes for CASTLAGGHNEQFF. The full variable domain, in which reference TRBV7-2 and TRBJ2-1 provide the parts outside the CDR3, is GAGVSQSPSNKVTEKGKDVELRCDPISGHTALYWYRQSLGQGLEFLIYFQGNSAPDKSGLPSDRFSAERTGGSVSTLTIQRTQQEDSAVYLCASTLAGGHNEQFFGPGTRLTVL.

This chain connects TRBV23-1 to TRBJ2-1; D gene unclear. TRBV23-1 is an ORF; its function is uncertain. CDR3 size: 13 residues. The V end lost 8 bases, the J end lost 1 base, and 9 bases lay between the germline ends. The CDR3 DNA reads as TGCGCCAGCCTCGAGCTATCCTACAATGAGCAGTTCTTC. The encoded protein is CASLELSYNEQFF.

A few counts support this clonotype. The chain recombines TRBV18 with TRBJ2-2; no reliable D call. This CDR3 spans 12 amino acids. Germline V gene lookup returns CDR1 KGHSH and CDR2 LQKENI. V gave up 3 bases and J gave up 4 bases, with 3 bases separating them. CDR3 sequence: CASSPFTGELFF. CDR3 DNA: TGTGCCAGCTCACCTTTCACCGGGGAGCTGTTTTTT.

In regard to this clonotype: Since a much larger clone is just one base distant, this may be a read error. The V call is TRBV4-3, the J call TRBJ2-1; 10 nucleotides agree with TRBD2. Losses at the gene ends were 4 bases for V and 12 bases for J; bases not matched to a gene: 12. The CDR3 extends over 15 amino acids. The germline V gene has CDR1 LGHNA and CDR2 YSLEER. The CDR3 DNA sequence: TGCGCCAGCAGCCTCCTAGCGGGAGTATATATTGTGCAGTTCTTC. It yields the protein CASSLLAGVYIVQFF.

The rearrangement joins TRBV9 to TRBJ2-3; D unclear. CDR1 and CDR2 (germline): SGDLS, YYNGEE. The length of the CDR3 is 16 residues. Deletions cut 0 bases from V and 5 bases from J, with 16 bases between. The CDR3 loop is CASSVDPWPGQDTQYF. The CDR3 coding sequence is TGTGCCAGCAGCGTAGATCCCTGGCCCGGGCAAGATACGCAGTATTTT. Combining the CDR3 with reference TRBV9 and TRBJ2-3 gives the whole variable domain DSGVTQTPKHLITATGQRVTLRCSPRSGDLSVYWYQQSLDQGLQFLIQYYNGEERAKGNILERFSAQQFPDLHSELNLSSLELGDSALYFCASSVDPWPGQDTQYFGPGTRLTVL.

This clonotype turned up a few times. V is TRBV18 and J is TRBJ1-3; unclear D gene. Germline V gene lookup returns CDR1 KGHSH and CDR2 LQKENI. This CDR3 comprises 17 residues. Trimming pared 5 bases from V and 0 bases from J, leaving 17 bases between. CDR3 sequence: CASSTLVPYFSGNTIYF. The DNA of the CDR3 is TGTGCCAGCTCAACCTTGGTACCGTATTTCTCTGGAAACACCATATATTTT.

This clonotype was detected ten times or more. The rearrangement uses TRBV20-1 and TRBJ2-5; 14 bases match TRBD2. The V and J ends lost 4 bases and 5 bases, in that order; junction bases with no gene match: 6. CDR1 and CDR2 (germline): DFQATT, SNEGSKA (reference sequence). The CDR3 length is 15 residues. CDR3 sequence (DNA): TGCAGTGCTACCACCGGACTAGCGGGAGGCGAGACCCAGTACTTC. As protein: CSATTGLAGGETQYF.

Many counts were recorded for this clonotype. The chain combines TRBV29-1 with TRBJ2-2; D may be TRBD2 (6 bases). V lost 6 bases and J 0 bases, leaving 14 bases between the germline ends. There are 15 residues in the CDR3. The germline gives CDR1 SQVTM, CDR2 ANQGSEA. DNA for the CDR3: TGCAGCGTGCGGGGAGAAACTTCGAACACCGGGGAGCTGTTTTTT. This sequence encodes CSVRGETSNTGELFF.

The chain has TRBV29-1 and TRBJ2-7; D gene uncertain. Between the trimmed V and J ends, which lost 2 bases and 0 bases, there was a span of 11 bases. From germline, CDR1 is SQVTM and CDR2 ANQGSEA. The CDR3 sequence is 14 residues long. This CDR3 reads CSVEIGKNSYEQYF. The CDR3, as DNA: TGCAGCGTTGAAATAGGGAAAAACTCCTACGAGCAGTACTTC.

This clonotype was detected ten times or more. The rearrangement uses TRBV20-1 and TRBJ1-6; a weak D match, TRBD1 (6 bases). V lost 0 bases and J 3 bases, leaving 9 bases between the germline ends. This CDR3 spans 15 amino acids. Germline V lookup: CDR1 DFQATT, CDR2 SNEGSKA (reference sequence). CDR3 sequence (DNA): TGCAGTGCTAGAGAAGGGGGGAACTATAATTCACCCCTCCACTTT. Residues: CSAREGGNYNSPLHF.

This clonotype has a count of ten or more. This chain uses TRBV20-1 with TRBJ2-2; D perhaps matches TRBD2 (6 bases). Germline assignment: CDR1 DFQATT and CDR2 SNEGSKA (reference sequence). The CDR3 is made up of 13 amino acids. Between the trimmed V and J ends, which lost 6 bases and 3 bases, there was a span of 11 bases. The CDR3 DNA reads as TGCAGTGCGGAGGGACCCTACACCGGGGAGCTGTTTTTT. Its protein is CSAEGPYTGELFF.

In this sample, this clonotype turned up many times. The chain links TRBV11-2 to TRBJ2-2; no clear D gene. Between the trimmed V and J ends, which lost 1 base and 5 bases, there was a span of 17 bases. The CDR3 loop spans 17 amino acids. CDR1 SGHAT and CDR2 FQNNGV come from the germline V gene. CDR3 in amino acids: CASSLVWAGWWTGELFF. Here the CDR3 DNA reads TGTGCCAGCAGCTTAGTCTGGGCCGGGTGGTGGACCGGGGAGCTGTTTTTT. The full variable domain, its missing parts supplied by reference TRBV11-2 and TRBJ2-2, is EAGVAQSPRYKIIEKRQSVAFWCNPISGHATLYWYQQILGQGPKLLIQFQNNGVVDDSQLPKDRFSAERLKGVDSTLKIQPAKLEDSAVYLCASSLVWAGWWTGELFFGEGSRLTVL.

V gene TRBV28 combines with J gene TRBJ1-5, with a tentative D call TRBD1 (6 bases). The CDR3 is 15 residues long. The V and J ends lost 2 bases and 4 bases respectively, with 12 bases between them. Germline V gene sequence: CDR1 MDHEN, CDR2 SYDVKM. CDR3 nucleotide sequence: TGTGCCAGCAGTTTAGTCAGGGGTGGAAATCAGCCCCAGCATTTT. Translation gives CASSLVRGGNQPQHF.

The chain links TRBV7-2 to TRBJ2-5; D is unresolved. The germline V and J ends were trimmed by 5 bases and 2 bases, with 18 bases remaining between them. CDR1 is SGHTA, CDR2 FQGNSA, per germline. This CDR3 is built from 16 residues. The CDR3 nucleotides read TGTGCCAGCAGCAAGACCGGGTTTTATGGTCAAGAGACCCAGTACTTC. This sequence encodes CASSKTGFYGQETQYF.

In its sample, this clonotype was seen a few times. DNA of the CDR3: TGCGCCAGCAGCCAATCTAGGGATCAGCCCCAGCATTTT. Translated: CASSQSRDQPQHF. The V call is TRBV4-1, the J call TRBJ1-5; D unclear. CDR3 length equals 13 residues. The V end was cut by 2 bases, the J end by 5 bases, with 7 bases between. Germline V gene lookup returns CDR1 MGHRA and CDR2 YSYEKL.

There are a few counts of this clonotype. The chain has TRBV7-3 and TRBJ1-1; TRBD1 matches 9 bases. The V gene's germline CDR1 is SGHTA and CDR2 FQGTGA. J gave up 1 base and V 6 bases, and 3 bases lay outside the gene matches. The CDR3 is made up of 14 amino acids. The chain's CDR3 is CASRSTGGNTEAFF. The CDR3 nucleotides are TGTGCCAGCAGATCGACAGGGGGGAACACTGAAGCTTTCTTT.

CDR3 nucleotides: TGCGCCAGCAGTCCGGACTTTTGGCTAGCCAAAAACATTCAGTACTTC. Its protein is CASSPDFWLAKNIQYF. This sequence joins TRBV4-3 and TRBJ2-4; D is perhaps TRBD2 (5 bases). Trimming took 6 bases from V and 0 from J, leaving 15 bases between them. Germline CDR1 is LGHNA and CDR2 is YSLEER. CDR3 length: 16 amino acids.

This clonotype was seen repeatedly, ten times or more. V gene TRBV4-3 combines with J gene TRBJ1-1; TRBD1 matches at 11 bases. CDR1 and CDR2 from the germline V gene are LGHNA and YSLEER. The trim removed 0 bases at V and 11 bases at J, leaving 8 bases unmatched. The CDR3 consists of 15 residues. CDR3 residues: CASSQDLDRGLEAFF. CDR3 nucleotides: TGCGCCAGCAGCCAAGATCTGGACAGGGGGCTGGAGGCTTTCTTT.

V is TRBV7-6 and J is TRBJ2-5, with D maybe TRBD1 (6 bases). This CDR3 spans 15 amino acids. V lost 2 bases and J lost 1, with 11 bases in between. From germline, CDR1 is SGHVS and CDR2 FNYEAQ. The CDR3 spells CASSLLDRPQETQYF. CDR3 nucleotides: TGTGCCAGCAGCTTACTGGACAGACCCCAAGAGACCCAGTACTTC.